One sample yielded the 19 T cell receptor beta chains listed below, sequenced in a study of shared clonotypes between healthy human individuals. The protocol was immunoSEQ multiplex PCR, while the TCRdb copy is restricted to in-frame clones and leaves out a portion. Of more than 550,000 clones in the sample, roughly two thirds are singletons; the top ten hold around 1.7%. Source material: memory CD4+ T cells sorted from blood. Subset described: CD45RA-negative fraction. The receptors stem from a young woman in good health.

The table lists this clone with many counts. The V and J genes are TRBV27 and TRBJ1-1, with 8 bases fitting TRBD1. Germline loops: CDR1 MNHEY, CDR2 SMNVEV (reference sequence). The CDR3 consists of 14 residues. J was trimmed by 6 bases and V by 7 bases; bases with no gene match: 10. In nucleotides, the CDR3 is TGTGCCAGCAAAGTGGCCGACAGGGGCGCTGAAGCTTTCTTT. This encodes CASKVADRGAEAFF.

This rearrangement joins TRBV2 to TRBJ1-4; D is perhaps TRBD1 (5 bases). CDR1 is SNHLY and CDR2 is FYNNEI in the germline V gene. Trimming took 10 bases from V and 5 from J, leaving 14 bases between them. CDR3 length: 13 residues. The CDR3 region has the DNA TGTGCCAATTCGGGGGTAGGCAATGAAAAACTGTTTTTT. Translation: CANSGVGNEKLFF.

This clone was picked up a small number of times. J is TRBJ1-5 and V is TRBV6-1; D might be TRBD1 (5 bases). Per the germline V gene, CDR1 is MNHNS and CDR2 is SASEGT. The V and J ends lost 5 bases and 2 bases respectively, with 13 bases between them. The CDR3 loop spans 15 amino acids. The CDR3 region is CASSPKDNRNQPQHF. The CDR3 nucleotides are TGTGCCAGCAGTCCAAAGGACAATCGCAATCAGCCCCAGCATTTT.

The V gene is TRBV28, the J gene TRBJ1-5; 8 bases match TRBD1. The germline V gene has CDR1 MDHEN and CDR2 SYDVKM. Trimming took 3 bases from V and 6 from J; bases not matched to a gene: 7. CDR3 length equals 15 residues. Here the CDR3 reads CASSFRGQGAQPQHF. The CDR3 bases are TGTGCCAGCAGTTTCCGAGGACAGGGCGCTCAGCCCCAGCATTTT.

The chain links TRBV2 to TRBJ2-2; TRBD2 agrees at 7 bases. V lost 6 bases to trimming and J lost 1 base; unmatched junction nucleotides: 8. Germline V gene sequence: CDR1 SNHLY, CDR2 FYNNEI. The CDR3 runs 16 residues. The CDR3 region has the DNA TGTGCCAGCAGACCCGGCGGGGGAGGGAACACCGGGGAGCTGTTTTTT. This sequence encodes CASRPGGGGNTGELFF.

V usage is TRBV15 and J usage is TRBJ2-2; the D is unclear. The germline CDR1 and CDR2 sequences are LNHNV and YYDKDF (reference sequence). CDR3 size: 17 residues. V lost 4 bases and J lost 4, with 19 bases in between. The DNA for the CDR3 is TGTGCCACCAGCAATCCGGTGGGCCGGTCGAGCACCGGGGAGCTGTTTTTT. Translation: CATSNPVGRSSTGELFF.

As to this clone: Other DNA sequences within the sample encode an identical CDR3. The V gene is TRBV7-8, the J gene TRBJ2-5, with unresolved D. Trimming left V 2 bases short and J 2 bases short, with 9 bases between. The CDR3 consists of 14 residues. CDR1 and CDR2 (germline): SGHVS, FQNEAQ. Here the CDR3 DNA reads TGTGCCAGCAGCTTACGCACCAGGCAAGAGACCCAGTACTTC. It is translated as CASSLRTRQETQYF.

In DNA form, the CDR3 reads TGTGCCAGCAGCTTGTTAGGGGCTAGGGGCTACACCTTC. Translation: CASSLLGARGYTF. This chain joins TRBV5-6 and TRBJ1-2; a possible D gene is TRBD1 (5 bases). Germline V gene sequence: CDR1 SGHDT, CDR2 YYEEEE. The CDR3 loop spans 13 amino acids. V was pared by 1 base and J by 8 bases, with 12 bases between.

This clone was seen ten or more times. The chain has TRBV19 and TRBJ1-2, with D perhaps TRBD1 (5 bases). Germline V gene data show CDR1 as LNHDA and CDR2 as SQIVND (reference sequence). V lost 10 bases and J 4 bases, leaving 16 bases between the germline ends. This CDR3 spans 13 amino acids. The CDR3 loop is CATEPGGLYGYTF. CDR3 nucleotide sequence: TGTGCCACTGAGCCTGGGGGTCTCTATGGCTACACCTTC.

The chain combines TRBV28 with TRBJ2-7; D call uncertain. This CDR3 comprises 15 residues. CDR1 and CDR2 (germline): MDHEN, SYDVKM. V lost 6 bases, J lost 0 bases, and 15 bases lay in between. CDR3 bases: TGTGCCAGCAGCCCCGACCCAAGGAGCTCCTACGAGCAGTACTTC. Translating it yields CASSPDPRSSYEQYF. Full variable domain (rest looked up from reference TRBV28 and TRBJ2-7): DVKVTQSSRYLVKRTGEKVFLECVQDMDHENMFWYRQDPGLGLRLIYFSYDVKMKEKGDIPEGYSVSREKKERFSLILESASTNQTSMYLCASSPDPRSSYEQYFGPGTRLTVT.

J is TRBJ1-2 and V is TRBV6-5; the D gene is possibly TRBD1 (5 bases). The CDR3 runs 14 residues. Deletions cut 2 bases from V and 3 bases from J, with 10 bases between. Germline V gene data show CDR1 as MNHEY and CDR2 as SVGAGI. DNA of the CDR3: TGTGCCAGCAGTTACAATGCAGGGTACTATGGCTACACCTTC. This encodes CASSYNAGYYGYTF.

Concerning this clone itself: A far more abundant clone sits one base away, making this likely a read error. This rearrangement joins TRBV2 to TRBJ2-6; D ambiguous. The CDR3 extends over 12 amino acids. Trimming took off 5 bases at V and 2 bases at J, with 1 base between the two ends. The germline CDR1 and CDR2 sequences are SNHLY and FYNNEI. The CDR3 DNA follows: TGTGCCAGCAGTCCTGGGGCCAACGTCCTGACTTTC. Translation gives CASSPGANVLTF.

This clone showed up many times. The chain recombines TRBV6-5 with TRBJ2-3; 9 nucleotides agree with TRBD2. In germline, CDR1 is MNHEY, CDR2 SVGAGI. The CDR3 consists of 15 residues. J lost 7 bases, V lost 6 bases, and 11 bases had no gene match. The CDR3 sequence is CASSALAGPENTQYF. The CDR3 DNA sequence: TGTGCCAGCAGCGCTCTAGCGGGACCTGAAAATACGCAGTATTTT.

V is TRBV15 and J is TRBJ2-2, with TRBD2 as a possible D gene (6 bases). The CDR3 is 19 amino acids. Germline V gene sequence: CDR1 LNHNV, CDR2 YYDKDF (reference sequence). Trimming took off 0 bases at V and 1 base at J, with 18 bases between the two ends. CDR3 in amino acids: CATSRDGNRLGGNTGELFF. As DNA, the CDR3 is TGTGCCACCAGCAGAGATGGGAACAGACTGGGAGGGAACACCGGGGAGCTGTTTTTT. Full variable domain (remainder filled in from reference TRBV15 and TRBJ2-2): DAMVIQNPRYQVTQFGKPVTLSCSQTLNHNVMYWYQQKSSQAPKLLFHYYDKDFNNEADTPDNFQSRRPNTSFCFLDIRSPGLGDTAMYLCATSRDGNRLGGNTGELFFGEGSRLTVL.

This clone was detected only once. The genes are TRBV29-1 and TRBJ2-7, with D possibly being TRBD2 (5 bases). The V end was cut by 4 bases, the J end by 6 bases, with 10 bases between. Germline-derived CDR1 and CDR2 are SQVTM and ANQGSEA. This CDR3 is 11 amino acids long. The CDR3 spells CSVGAGSEQYF. In nucleotides, the CDR3 is TGCAGCGTTGGGGCGGGCTCCGAGCAGTACTTC.

This clone is a singleton in its sample. The chain links TRBV5-1 to TRBJ2-7; the match to TRBD1 covers 9 bases. There are 15 residues in the CDR3. Germline lookup yields CDR1 SGHRS and CDR2 YFSETQ. Trimming cost V 2 bases and J 4 bases; bases outside gene matches: 7. The CDR3 region has the DNA TGCGCCAGCAGCTTTTTCACAGGGGGCAGGTACGAGCAGTACTTC. Amino acids: CASSFFTGGRYEQYF.

The rearrangement links TRBV5-4 to TRBJ1-4; D is possibly TRBD1 (6 bases). The CDR3 contains 14 residues. Trimming took 3 bases from V and 4 from J, leaving 10 bases between them. Germline values: CDR1 SGHNT, CDR2 YYREEE (reference sequence). CDR3 DNA: TGTGCCAGCAGCTCACAGGGAAGTAATGAAAAACTGTTTTTT. Its protein product is CASSSQGSNEKLFF.

This clone was counted a few times. V usage is TRBV28 and J usage is TRBJ2-5, with 7 positions matching TRBD1. V lost 4 bases to trimming and J lost 0 bases; unmatched junction nucleotides: 8. Germline lookup yields CDR1 MDHEN and CDR2 SYDVKM. CDR3 length equals 16 residues. CDR3 nucleotide sequence: TGTGCCAGCAGTTCCACCGGGACAGCTTACCAAGAGACCCAGTACTTC. Protein sequence: CASSSTGTAYQETQYF.

The V call is TRBV5-1, the J call TRBJ2-7; the D gene is possibly TRBD2 (5 bases). V lost 4 bases and J lost 9, with 20 bases in between. This CDR3 is built from 14 residues. Germline lookup yields CDR1 SGHRS and CDR2 YFSETQ. CDR3 sequence reads: CASSVAPLGQAQYF. CDR3 DNA: TGCGCCAGCAGCGTGGCCCCACTAGGCCAGGCGCAGTACTTC.